This T cell receptor (beta chain) was recorded in a study of blood T cell repertoires in COVID-19. At the level of the study: Samples of COVID-19 (acute and convalescent) were obtained from the United States, Italy and Spain. T cells, B-cell-depleted T cells, or PBMCs supplied cDNA or gDNA.

Per the authors' pipeline: By means of reference gene primer amplification, nucleated cell counts were estimated. Some clones are missing from TCRdb's copy, which holds only in-frame ones; the method was immunoSEQ multiplex PCR. V and J calls and clone size are those listed in that table; D and trimming were worked out from the DNA. This table has 70,000 to 80,000 clones, more than 80% appearing once. V lost 2 bases and J lost 4, with 8 bases in between. The CDR3 covers 13 residues. The receptor was derived from a woman older than 75 with active or convalescent COVID-19. The chain uses TRBV12-3 or TRBV12-4 and TRBJ1-2, with D perhaps matching TRBD1 (6 bases). Sequences were obtained from peripheral blood. CDR3 in amino acids: CASSLPGAYGYTF. The CDR3 nucleotides are TGTGCCAGCAGTTTACCAGGGGCCTATGGCTACACCTTC.